The T cell receptor (beta chain) under discussion was sequenced for a study of human T cells and chemical hapten exposure. The study's findings and limits: Relative to controls, expanded TCRs formed significantly more large CDR3 similarity clusters.

Documented time point: patch test 2, 6 weeks after DPC sensitization. Noted treatment: therapeutic diphenylcyclopropenone sensitization with weekly scalp DPC. The study enrolled 18 to 70-year-old alopecia patients suitable for DPC. Methods used by the authors: Samples ranged from about 23,224 to 700,000 TCRs, with a median of about 96,000. TCRdb used MiXCR to reprocess the RACE reads, holding one entry per CDR3 protein. In this record, the V and J calls reflect TCRdb's handling and not the investigators' own analysis. This sample has some 84,000 distinct CDR3 sequences, with over 9.5% found just once. Germline V gene sequence: CDR1 GTSNPN, CDR2 SVGIG (reference sequence). This CDR3 contains 13 residues. Trimming stripped 4 bases from V and 1 base from J, with 9 bases between. With regard to this clonotype: Antigen specificity is unknown.

This rearrangement joins TRBV30 to TRBJ2-3; the D gene is possibly TRBD2 (5 bases). The TCR sequence derives from a woman between 45 and 65 years old with alopecia areata. Some clones in this sample may be carry-over from other donors' samples. Sequences were derived from whole blood, sampled in connection with sensitization to the hapten diphenylcyclopropenone (DPC). CDR3 in DNA: TGTGCCTGGATTAGGCGGGGCACAGATACGCAGTATTTT. Protein sequence: CAWIRRGTDTQYF.